This T cell receptor (beta chain) is drawn from a study of cytomegalovirus exposure and HLA in healthy donors. The overall study: In an early release, HLA-typed donors contributed approximately 80 million unique TCR sequences.

Vbeta (60) and Jbeta (13) primers were used in the PCR. Sequenced by immunoSEQ multiplex PCR; TCRdb stores in-frame clones only, minus some. The repertoire holds fewer than 110,000 clones, with 82% as singletons. Trimming removed 6 bases from V and 2 bases from J, with 16 bases in between. The CDR3 contains 15 residues. In germline, CDR1 is MNHNY, CDR2 SVGAGI (reference sequence). The sequence was obtained from a man under 40 in good health and CMV-seropositive. This rearrangement joins TRBV6-6 to TRBJ1-2, with D tentatively TRBD1 (6 bases). Sequencing was performed on PBMCs. The CDR3 sequence: CASSRRGGRNYGYTF. In nucleotides, the CDR3 is TGTGCCAGCAGCCGGAGGGGGGGGCGCAACTATGGCTACACCTTC.